The rows below give T cell receptor beta chains drawn from one sample of a study of T cell repertoires in cytomegalovirus infection. TCRdb itself ran the reads through MiXCR, one entry per CDR3 protein. The sample lists about 240,000 distinct CDR3 sequences, around 6.2% occurring once. The source material was PBMCs. The receptors derive from a human donor in good health (CMV status not recorded). Some clones in this sample may be carry-over from other donors' samples. Each CDR3 is given with its conserved first and last residue. Each record gives: clone size, V gene, D gene, J gene, CDR3 protein, CDR3 DNA. D genes are given only for firm matches. Clone size is given for some rows only: seen once, a few or many times, or a class if the clone is expanded.

>NA|TRBV7-3|NA|TRBJ1-1
CASSLTPPASDTEAFF
TGTGCCAGCAGCTTAACGCCCCCGGCTTCGGACACTGAAGCTTTCTTT
>many|TRBV2|TRBD1|TRBJ2-3
CASSLWTGSTDTQYF
TGTGCCAGCAGCCTATGGACAGGGAGCACAGATACGCAGTATTTT
>NA|TRBV9|NA|TRBJ1-5
CASSGGGLGNQPQHF
TGTGCCAGCAGTGGAGGGGGATTAGGCAATCAGCCCCAGCATTTT
>many|TRBV7-2|NA|TRBJ2-7
CASSFSTPRTTEQYF
TGTGCCAGCAGCTTTAGTACCCCCCGTACTACGGAGCAGTACTTC
>many|TRBV5-8|TRBD2|TRBJ2-1
CASSTRGGSYNEQFF
TGTGCCAGCAGCACGCGGGGGGGGTCCTACAATGAGCAGTTCTTC
>many|TRBV7-9|NA|TRBJ2-7
CASSPHSGQISYEQYF
TGTGCCAGCAGCCCCCACTCCGGGCAGATCTCCTACGAGCAGTACTTC
>few|TRBV5-1|NA|TRBJ2-4
CASSSTGPGAKNIQYF
TGCGCCAGCAGCTCAACAGGGCCGGGGGCCAAAAACATTCAGTACTTC
>few|TRBV6-5|NA|TRBJ2-2
CASSSGRGVRTGELFF
TGTGCCAGCAGTTCCGGACGGGGAGTAAGGACCGGGGAGCTGTTTTTT
>NA|TRBV20-1|TRBD1|TRBJ2-4
CSATRTGRNIQYF
TGCAGTGCTACCCGGACAGGGAGAAACATTCAGTACTTC
>many|TRBV10-3|TRBD1|TRBJ1-1
CAISRDRSEEAFF
TGTGCCATCAGTCGGGACAGGTCGGAGGAAGCTTTCTTT
>many|TRBV7-2|NA|TRBJ1-2
CASSLAAGKGGLPYGYTF
TGTGCCAGCAGCTTAGCGGCCGGGAAGGGAGGTCTGCCATATGGCTACACCTTC
>many|TRBV5-1|NA|TRBJ2-2
CASSLLANTGELFF
TGTGCCAGCAGCTTACTAGCAAACACCGGGGAGCTGTTTTTT
>many|TRBV29-1|NA|TRBJ1-2
CSVEDRGIDGYTF
TGCAGCGTTGAAGATCGAGGGATCGATGGCTACACCTTC
>many|TRBV7-2|TRBD2|TRBJ2-3
CASSLGLAGGRTDTQYF
TGTGCCAGCAGCTTAGGACTAGCGGGGGGTCGCACAGATACGCAGTATTTT
>many|TRBV6-2/TRBV6-3|NA|TRBJ2-1
CASRGDASNEQFF
TGTGCCAGCAGAGGGGATGCGTCGAATGAGCAGTTCTTC
>many|TRBV20-1|TRBD1|TRBJ2-7
CSASPGTARNAYEQYF
TGCAGTGCTAGCCCAGGGACAGCCCGAAACGCCTACGAGCAGTACTTC
>NA|TRBV29-1|TRBD1|TRBJ2-1
CSVVHRGDYNEQFF
TGCAGCGTAGTACACAGGGGAGATTACAATGAGCAGTTCTTC
>NA|TRBV20-1|NA|TRBJ1-2
CSASSGSWTAYGYTF
TGCAGTGCTAGTTCGGGTAGCTGGACAGCCTATGGCTACACCTTC
>NA|TRBV20-1|NA|TRBJ2-5
CSARGSSQETQYF
TGCAGTGCTCGGGGCTCCTCCCAAGAGACCCAGTACTTC
>many|TRBV11-2|NA|TRBJ2-2
CASSSIRTGELFF
TGTGCCAGCAGCTCTATTAGAACCGGGGAGCTGTTTTTT
>many|TRBV4-3|NA|TRBJ2-7
CASSQTGRPSYEQYF
TGCGCCAGCAGCCAGACCGGCAGACCCTCCTACGAGCAGTACTTC
>medium-sized|TRBV7-2|TRBD1|TRBJ2-7
CASSLSGQSYEQYF
TGTGCCAGCAGCTTATCGGGACAGAGCTACGAGCAGTACTTC
>many|TRBV27|NA|TRBJ2-1
CASSPRRDSYNEQFF
TGTGCCAGCAGTCCCAGGCGGGACTCCTACAATGAGCAGTTCTTC
>many|TRBV3-1|NA|TRBJ2-3
CASRAPSTDTQYF
TGTGCCAGCAGAGCCCCCAGCACCGATACGCAGTATTTT
>NA|TRBV19|NA|TRBJ1-1
CASKVPNSDEAFF
TGTGCCAGTAAGGTCCCGAACTCCGATGAAGCTTTCTTT
>many|TRBV29-1|NA|TRBJ2-1
CSVDRQVNEQFF
TGCAGCGTTGATCGACAGGTCAATGAGCAGTTCTTC
>many|TRBV2|NA|TRBJ1-2
CASSETLTPSGYGYTF
TGTGCCAGCAGTGAAACACTTACCCCGTCGGGATATGGCTACACCTTC
>many|TRBV19|NA|TRBJ1-2
CASSSGVDGYTF
TGTGCCAGTTCCAGTGGGGTTGATGGCTACACCTTC
>many|TRBV6-2/TRBV6-3|NA|TRBJ1-2
CAIRDVANYGYTF
TGTGCCATCCGGGACGTCGCTAACTATGGCTACACCTTC
>many|TRBV12-3/TRBV12-4|TRBD1|TRBJ2-2
CASSPRDRANTGELFF
TGTGCCAGCAGCCCCCGGGACAGAGCGAACACCGGGGAGCTGTTTTTT
>many|TRBV9|TRBD2|TRBJ2-1
CASSADMGLAANNEQFF
TGTGCCAGCAGCGCCGATATGGGACTAGCGGCGAACAATGAGCAGTTCTTC
>NA|TRBV11-2|NA|TRBJ2-7
CASSLVWDEQYF
TGTGCCAGCAGCTTAGTGTGGGACGAGCAGTACTTC
>many|TRBV20-1|NA|TRBJ1-4
CSAKSNEKLFF
TGCAGTGCTAAGAGCAATGAAAAACTGTTTTTT
>many|TRBV12-3/TRBV12-4|TRBD1|TRBJ1-5
CASSPDRAQGPNQPQHF
TGTGCCAGCAGTCCGGACAGGGCACAAGGGCCCAATCAGCCCCAGCATTTT
>many|TRBV28|TRBD2|TRBJ2-3
CATTSTSGFPDTQYF
TGTGCCACCACCTCGACTAGCGGCTTTCCAGATACGCAGTATTTT
>few|TRBV5-1|NA|TRBJ2-5
CASSMTQETQYF
TGCGCCAGCAGCATGACTCAAGAGACCCAGTACTTC